The sequence of this TCR beta chain was determined in a study of CD8+ T cells in alopecia areata. Study conclusions and caveats: Unlike in mice, where it was clearer, TCR sharing across patients was less clear, possibly HLA-related.

It was cDNA, reverse transcribed from extracted RNA, that served as the sequencing template. Repertoires were generated with immunoSEQ multiplex PCR, while TCRdb's copy carries only in-frame clones and drops some. This sample has more than 150,000 clones; approximately 53% occur once, and the top ten carry roughly 21%. The length of the CDR3 is 12 residues. V shed 4 bases and J 10 bases; nucleotides not matched to a gene: 3. CDR1 LGHNA and CDR2 YSLEER come from the germline V gene. On this clone itself: Antigen unknown.

The chain carries TRBV4-3 and TRBJ1-4, with 7 bases matching TRBD1. The sample here was CD8+ T cells sorted from blood, taken at week 0. This receptor was taken from a human donor with alopecia areata. The CDR3 loop reads CASSPNRGKLFF. Written as DNA, the CDR3 is TGCGCCAGCAGCCCTAACAGGGGAAAACTGTTTTTT.